Presented here are 27 T cell receptor beta chains from one specimen sequenced in a study of cytomegalovirus exposure and HLA in healthy donors. TCRdb's table, derived via immunoSEQ multiplex PCR, lists solely in-frame clones and lacks some. The profile covers 230,000 or so clones, with almost 90% appearing a single time and 2.5% to 3.5% taken by the ten largest. Sequencing input: PBMCs. These receptors came from a woman aged 18 to 35 in good health and CMV-seronegative.

In its sample, this clone was seen a few times. The chain carries TRBV18 and TRBJ2-7; TRBD2 aligns across 7 bases. Germline trimming cut 4 bases from V and 5 bases from J; bases unmatched to any gene: 8. The CDR3 runs to 14 residues. Germline CDR1 and CDR2: KGHSH and LQKENI. The DNA for the CDR3 is TGTGCCAGCTCACGAGACGTACGGGGGGACGAGCAGTACTTC. Protein sequence: CASSRDVRGDEQYF.

This rearrangement joins TRBV18 to TRBJ2-7, with 8 bases aligning to TRBD2. Germline CDR1 reads KGHSH; CDR2 reads LQKENI. The CDR3 runs 16 residues. Germline trimming cut 3 bases from V and 3 bases from J; bases unmatched to any gene: 10. The DNA for the CDR3 is TGTGCCAGCTCACCCAATACGGCGGGAGGTAGCTACGAGCAGTACTTC. Translating it yields CASSPNTAGGSYEQYF.

The chain is built from TRBV4-1 and TRBJ2-2; 14 bases fit TRBD2. J was trimmed by 1 base and V by 4 bases; bases with no gene match: 8. This CDR3 spans 19 amino acids. Germline V gives CDR1 MGHRA, CDR2 YSYEKL. The CDR3 protein is CASSPSTTSGRVNTGELFF. CDR3 in DNA: TGCGCCAGCAGCCCCTCGACGACTAGCGGGAGGGTGAACACCGGGGAGCTGTTTTTT.

The chain uses TRBV5-6 and TRBJ1-2, with 8 bases identical to TRBD1. This CDR3 contains 14 residues. V was pared by 4 bases and J by 2 bases, with 4 bases of the junction left unmatched. The germline CDR1 and CDR2 sequences are SGHDT and YYEEEE. CDR3 sequence: CASSEGTGNYGYTF. For the CDR3, the DNA is TGTGCCAGCAGCGAAGGGACAGGCAACTATGGCTACACCTTC.

This clone was recorded once. This CDR3 reads CASQETGIQETQYF. CDR3 bases: TGTGCCAGCCAGGAGACAGGGATCCAAGAGACCCAGTACTTC. V usage is TRBV2 and J usage is TRBJ2-5, with 7 bases that match TRBD1. This CDR3 has 14 residues. Germline trimming cut 8 bases from V and 1 base from J; bases unmatched to any gene: 7. Germline V gene data show CDR1 as SNHLY and CDR2 as FYNNEI.

The rearrangement links TRBV7-2 to TRBJ2-5; tentative D call: TRBD1 (5 bases). V was shortened by 4 bases and J by 6 bases, with 12 bases between the two germline ends. The CDR3 extends over 13 amino acids. Germline V lookup: CDR1 SGHTA, CDR2 FQGNSA. For the CDR3, the DNA is TGTGCCAGCAGCTCCAGGGATCGGCAGACCCAGTACTTC. Amino acids: CASSSRDRQTQYF.

In nucleotides, the CDR3 is TGTGCCAGCAGTGAAAAAAGGAGTTCGGAGACCCAGTACTTC. Protein: CASSEKRSSETQYF. The chain couples TRBV2 to TRBJ2-5; no reliable D call. The germline gives CDR1 SNHLY, CDR2 FYNNEI. This CDR3 contains 14 residues. The V and J ends lost 2 bases and 5 bases respectively, with 12 bases between them.

The CDR3 loop is CASSLDTNSGANVLTF. In DNA form, the CDR3 reads TGCGCCAGCAGCTTAGACACCAACTCTGGGGCCAACGTCCTGACTTTC. The chain is built from TRBV5-1 and TRBJ2-6; D call uncertain. CDR3 length: 16 amino acids. CDR1 and CDR2 from the germline V gene are SGHRS and YFSETQ. The V gene lost 2 bases and the J gene lost 0 bases, with 9 bases spanning the gap.

This clone was seen a handful of times. V gene TRBV7-9 combines with J gene TRBJ1-3, with no clear D. CDR1 SEHNR and CDR2 FQNEAQ come from the germline V gene (reference sequence). Trimming shortened V by 2 bases and J by 4 bases, and 9 bases separated the two germline ends. This CDR3 has 14 amino acids. The CDR3: CASSLTVEGNTIYF. The CDR3 DNA reads as TGTGCCAGCAGCTTAACGGTTGAAGGAAACACCATATATTTT.

This rearrangement joins TRBV7-2 to TRBJ2-7, with 8 bases matching TRBD2. CDR3 size: 15 residues. CDR1 and CDR2 from the germline V gene are SGHTA and FQGNSA. V was clipped by 6 bases and J by 2 bases; unmatched bases: 9. As DNA, the CDR3 is TGTGCCAGCAGAGGGAGACTAGCGCTTCCCTACGAGCAGTACTTC. Translating gives CASRGRLALPYEQYF.

The rearrangement links TRBV11-1 to TRBJ2-1, with 10 bases that match TRBD2. The V gene's germline CDR1 is SGHAT and CDR2 FQDESV (reference sequence). This CDR3 has 15 amino acids. J lost 6 bases, V lost 7 bases, and 9 bases had no gene match. The chain's CDR3 is CASNTLAGLRNEQFF. The CDR3 DNA sequence: TGTGCCAGCAACACACTAGCGGGGCTTCGCAATGAGCAGTTCTTC.

The chain is built from TRBV30 and TRBJ2-1; D not resolved. Germline lookup yields CDR1 GTSNPN and CDR2 SVGIG (reference sequence). The ends were cut back, 3 bases at V and 9 bases at J, with 12 bases in the middle. The CDR3 is 12 residues long. CDR3 DNA: TGTGCCTGGAGCCCCTCATCAGTTGAGCAGTTCTTC. Translation gives CAWSPSSVEQFF. The full variable domain, completed using reference TRBV30 and TRBJ2-1, is SQTIHQWPATLVQPVGSPLSLECTVEGTSNPNLYWYRQAAGRGLQLLFYSVGIGQISSEVPQNLSASRPQDRQFILSSKKLLLSDSGFYLCAWSPSSVEQFFGPGTRLTVL.

This rearrangement joins TRBV5-5 to TRBJ2-7; 7 bases are a match to TRBD1. J gave up 5 bases and V 0 bases, and 11 bases lay outside the gene matches. Germline lookup yields CDR1 SGHKS and CDR2 YYEKEE (reference sequence). The CDR3 is 16 amino acids. DNA for the CDR3: TGTGCCAGCAGCTTGGACTGGGACAGCCTCACCCACGAGCAGTACTTC. Translation gives CASSLDWDSLTHEQYF.

V usage is TRBV4-1 and J usage is TRBJ1-2, with 7 bases identical to TRBD1. CDR3 length: 15 amino acids. From germline, CDR1 is MGHRA and CDR2 YSYEKL. V lost 0 bases, J lost 6 bases, and 7 bases stayed unmatched. This CDR3 is CASSQDPDREDGYTF. The CDR3, as DNA: TGCGCCAGCAGCCAAGACCCTGACAGGGAGGATGGCTACACCTTC.

The CDR3 protein is CASTEGYEQYF. In nucleotides, the CDR3 is TGTGCCAGCACCGAGGGCTACGAGCAGTACTTC. The rearrangement links TRBV2 to TRBJ2-7; D possibly corresponds to TRBD2 (5 bases). Germline V gives CDR1 SNHLY, CDR2 FYNNEI. V lost 7 bases, J lost 3 bases, and 7 bases lay in between. The CDR3 totals 11 residues. Full variable domain (missing parts from reference TRBV2 and TRBJ2-7): EPEVTQTPSHQVTQMGQEVILRCVPISNHLYFYWYRQILGQKVEFLVSFYNNEISEKSEIFDDQFSVERPDGSNFTLKIRSTKLEDSAMYFCASTEGYEQYFGPGTRLTVT.

The rearrangement joins TRBV5-5 to TRBJ2-3; 7 nucleotides align to TRBD2. The CDR3 has 17 residues. V gave up 0 bases and J gave up 1 base; unmatched junction bases: 8. Per germline, CDR1 SGHKS and CDR2 YYEKEE (reference sequence). DNA for the CDR3: TGTGCCAGCAGCTTGGTGGGTAGCGGGCACCGCACAGATACGCAGTATTTT. Translation gives CASSLVGSGHRTDTQYF.

This clone has a single count. The CDR3 reads CASKRGVSYNEQFF. CDR3 bases: TGTGCCAGTAAGCGCGGGGTATCCTACAATGAGCAGTTCTTC. The V gene is TRBV19, the J gene TRBJ2-1; D possibly corresponds to TRBD2 (6 bases). This CDR3 has 14 residues. Germline V gene data show CDR1 as LNHDA and CDR2 as SQIVND (reference sequence). The germline V and J ends were trimmed by 7 bases and 1 base, with 11 bases remaining between them.

V is TRBV19 and J is TRBJ2-5; tentatively, D is TRBD1 (5 bases). Trimming took off 2 bases at V and 5 bases at J, with 21 bases between the two ends. This CDR3 is built from 17 residues. Per the germline V gene, CDR1 is LNHDA and CDR2 is SQIVND (reference sequence). The CDR3 sequence is CASSIPTGTGPSETQYF. CDR3 in DNA: TGTGCCAGTAGTATACCGACCGGAACAGGTCCCTCCGAGACCCAGTACTTC.

This chain links TRBV15 with TRBJ2-5, with 9 bases that match TRBD2. Per germline, CDR1 LNHNV and CDR2 YYDKDF (reference sequence). J gave up 3 bases and V 4 bases, and 15 bases lay outside the gene matches. The CDR3 contains 18 residues. In DNA form, the CDR3 reads TGTGCCACCAGCAAAGGGGGACTAGCCCGCATTCCTAAAGAGACCCAGTACTTC. Amino acids: CATSKGGLARIPKETQYF.

This chain uses TRBV19 with TRBJ1-2; 7 nucleotides agree with TRBD1. Germline CDR1 reads LNHDA; CDR2 reads SQIVND (reference sequence). The CDR3 is 14 amino acids. Trimming cost V 5 bases and J 5 bases; bases outside gene matches: 8. The CDR3, as DNA: TGTGCCAGTAGTCCAGACGCAGGGGGTTATGGCTACACCTTC. Encoded protein: CASSPDAGGYGYTF.

This chain links TRBV5-1 with TRBJ2-5; possibly TRBD1 for D (5 bases). From germline, CDR1 is SGHRS and CDR2 YFSETQ. The V end lost 1 base, the J end lost 5 bases, and 9 bases lay between the germline ends. CDR3 size: 13 residues. The CDR3 loop is CASSLSGFETQYF. The CDR3 DNA reads as TGCGCCAGCAGCTTGTCAGGGTTTGAGACCCAGTACTTC.

The J gene is TRBJ2-7, the V gene TRBV6-4; 8 bases fit TRBD1. Looked up from germline, CDR1 is MRHNA and CDR2 is SNTAGT. CDR3 length equals 14 residues. Trimming cost V 4 bases and J 3 bases; bases outside gene matches: 5. DNA of the CDR3: TGTGCCAGCAGTGGGCAGGGGGCGGGCTACGAGCAGTACTTC. Protein product: CASSGQGAGYEQYF.

The chain is built from TRBV4-1 and TRBJ2-1; D is perhaps TRBD2 (6 bases). V was trimmed by 6 bases and J by 6 bases, leaving 12 bases between them. CDR1 is MGHRA and CDR2 is YSYEKL in the germline V gene. The CDR3 loop spans 13 amino acids. The DNA of the CDR3 is TGCGCCAGCAGATCCCTAGCGAGCAATGAGCAGTTCTTC. Protein product: CASRSLASNEQFF.

The chain links TRBV4-1 to TRBJ2-5, with D hard to call. The CDR3 has 15 residues. Trimming stripped 0 bases from V and 7 bases from J, with 15 bases between. Germline V gives CDR1 MGHRA, CDR2 YSYEKL. The CDR3 sequence: CASSQENSPTGTQYF. In DNA, the CDR3 is TGCGCCAGCAGCCAAGAAAACTCCCCGACGGGGACCCAGTACTTC.

This sequence joins TRBV28 and TRBJ1-1; TRBD1 agrees at 9 bases. CDR3 length: 15 amino acids. The V segment lost 5 bases and the J segment 4 bases; nucleotides outside the gene matches: 8. Germline V CDR1 and CDR2: MDHEN, SYDVKM. The chain's CDR3 is CASSPGTGLTTEAFF. DNA of the CDR3: TGTGCCAGCAGTCCCGGGACAGGGTTGACCACTGAAGCTTTCTTT. Based on the CDR3 plus reference TRBV28 and TRBJ1-1, the full variable domain is DVKVTQSSRYLVKRTGEKVFLECVQDMDHENMFWYRQDPGLGLRLIYFSYDVKMKEKGDIPEGYSVSREKKERFSLILESASTNQTSMYLCASSPGTGLTTEAFFGQGTRLTVV.

The chain carries TRBV5-1 and TRBJ1-1, with D hard to call. The V end was cut by 0 bases, the J end by 3 bases, with 6 bases between. Germline values: CDR1 SGHRS, CDR2 YFSETQ. CDR3 length: 13 amino acids. The DNA of the CDR3 is TGCGCCAGCAGCTTGGTGTCAGACACTGAAGCTTTCTTT. Translating it yields CASSLVSDTEAFF.

This sequence joins TRBV9 and TRBJ2-7, with 9 bases fitting TRBD1. The V gene's germline CDR1 is SGDLS and CDR2 YYNGEE. The CDR3 has 15 residues. J lost 5 bases, V lost 0 bases, and 6 bases had no gene match. The CDR3, as DNA: TGTGCCAGCAGCGTAGCTGGGACAGGGTTCGACGAGCAGTACTTC. Translated: CASSVAGTGFDEQYF. Combining the CDR3 with reference TRBV9 and TRBJ2-7 gives the whole variable domain DSGVTQTPKHLITATGQRVTLRCSPRSGDLSVYWYQQSLDQGLQFLIQYYNGEERAKGNILERFSAQQFPDLHSELNLSSLELGDSALYFCASSVAGTGFDEQYFGPGTRLTVT.